Presented here are 30 T cell receptor beta chains from one specimen sequenced in a study of blood T cell repertoires in COVID-19. TCRdb keeps only in-frame clones here, not all; method: immunoSEQ multiplex PCR. The sample lists around 250,000 clones, about 85% seen once, with approximately 6.6% in the top ten. Material: PBMCs or T cells enriched from blood (not recorded which). These receptors all stem from a woman aged 50 to 60 who had been exposed to COVID-19.

The chain couples TRBV2 to TRBJ1-2; TRBD1 matches at 7 bases. This CDR3 contains 14 residues. Germline CDR1 SNHLY, CDR2 FYNNEI. The ends lost 4 bases at V and 8 bases at J; junction bases unmatched: 10. CDR3 sequence reads: CASSALERGLGYTF. DNA for the CDR3: TGTGCCAGCAGTGCTCTAGAAAGGGGGCTGGGCTACACCTTC.

This clone was detected only a few times. The chain is built from TRBV7-9 and TRBJ2-1; D is perhaps TRBD2 (5 bases). The CDR3 is made up of 12 amino acids. The V and J ends lost 5 bases and 8 bases respectively, with 10 bases between them. Germline V CDR1 and CDR2: SEHNR, FQNEAQ (reference sequence). The CDR3 loop reads CASSVTRDEQFF. CDR3 DNA: TGTGCCAGCAGCGTGACGAGGGATGAGCAGTTCTTC. Drawing the rest from reference TRBV7-9 and TRBJ2-1, the complete variable domain is DTGVSQNPRHKITKRGQNVTFRCDPISEHNRLYWYRQTLGQGPEFLTYFQNEAQLEKSRLLSDRFSAERPKGSFSTLEIQRTEQGDSAMYLCASSVTRDEQFFGPGTRLTVL.

The CDR3 sequence: CASGLRAGGAEAFF. CDR3 DNA sequence: TGTGCTAGTGGTTTACGAGCCGGGGGAGCTGAAGCTTTCTTT. The V call is TRBV12-5, the J call TRBJ1-1; a weak D match, TRBD1 (5 bases). V lost 3 bases, J lost 6 bases, and 14 bases lay in between. Germline values: CDR1 LGHNT, CDR2 FRNRAP. This CDR3 is built from 14 residues.

This clone was observed a few times. V is TRBV4-2 and J is TRBJ2-2; the D is unclear. The CDR3 has 16 residues. Trimming cost V 0 bases and J 5 bases, with 13 bases left between them. Germline V gene sequence: CDR1 LGHNA, CDR2 YNFKEQ. The CDR3 nucleotides read TGTGCCAGCAGCCAAGATCCCCGCCAGGCGACCGGGGAGCTGTTTTTT. It yields the protein CASSQDPRQATGELFF.

This clone was found a few times. The chain recombines TRBV19 with TRBJ1-2; D uncertain. Germline V gene sequence: CDR1 LNHDA, CDR2 SQIVND (reference sequence). V lost 7 bases and J lost 3, with 9 bases in between. The CDR3 runs to 12 residues. CDR3 sequence: CASTGSYYGYTF. The CDR3 DNA sequence: TGTGCCAGTACAGGATCTTACTATGGCTACACCTTC.

This clone showed up just a few times. This chain connects TRBV4-2 to TRBJ2-1, with a tentative D call TRBD1 (5 bases). Trimming left V 7 bases short and J 0 bases short, with 7 bases between. Germline CDR1 LGHNA, CDR2 YNFKEQ. The CDR3 runs to 13 residues. The CDR3 is CASKGISYNEQFF. The CDR3 DNA follows: TGTGCCAGCAAGGGGATCTCCTACAATGAGCAGTTCTTC.

The chain uses TRBV24-1 and TRBJ1-2; no firm D call. The V gene lost 4 bases and the J gene lost 5 bases, with 10 bases spanning the gap. Germline assignment: CDR1 KGHDR and CDR2 SFDVKD. The CDR3 has 13 amino acids. CDR3: CATSDATVYGYTF. The DNA of the CDR3 is TGTGCCACCAGTGACGCCACAGTATATGGCTACACCTTC.

Remarks on this clone: The same CDR3 is also encoded by other DNA sequences in this sample. V is TRBV4-1 and J is TRBJ2-5; 12 positions match TRBD2. This CDR3 spans 17 amino acids. Germline values: CDR1 MGHRA, CDR2 YSYEKL. Trimming at V came to 0 bases and at J to 5 bases, leaving 7 bases not matched to a gene. Here the CDR3 DNA reads TGCGCCAGCAGCCAAGAGGGAACTAGCGGGGGGCAGGAGACCCAGTACTTC. It specifies CASSQEGTSGGQETQYF.

CDR3 in DNA: TGTGCCAGCAGTTCCTCGCAGGTAAAGCCCCAGCATTTT. It is translated as CASSSSQVKPQHF. V and J are TRBV6-5 and TRBJ1-5, with D hard to call. CDR3 size: 13 residues. V lost 4 bases and J 8 bases, leaving 12 bases between the germline ends. Germline CDR1 and CDR2: MNHEY and SVGAGI.

This clone was detected a few times. The rearrangement joins TRBV7-9 to TRBJ2-1; TRBD2 might be the D (6 bases). V lost 6 bases to trimming and J lost 5 bases, with 11 bases between them. Germline lookup yields CDR1 SEHNR and CDR2 FQNEAQ (reference sequence). This CDR3 is built from 13 residues. The CDR3 DNA is TGTGCCAGCAGTTGGGGACTCGACAATGAGCAGTTCTTC. It is translated as CASSWGLDNEQFF.

The CDR3 loop is CASSLEGRVALEAFF. CDR3 DNA sequence: TGCGCCAGCAGCTTGGAGGGCAGGGTGGCCCTTGAAGCTTTCTTT. V gene TRBV5-1 combines with J gene TRBJ1-1, with a tentative D call TRBD1 (5 bases). Trimming took 0 bases from V and 7 from J, leaving 16 bases between them. This CDR3 spans 15 amino acids. In germline, CDR1 is SGHRS, CDR2 YFSETQ.

The chain recombines TRBV18 with TRBJ1-1; a possible D gene is TRBD1 (6 bases). The CDR3 has 13 amino acids. V was shortened by 3 bases and J by 5 bases, with 10 bases between the two germline ends. The V gene's germline CDR1 is KGHSH and CDR2 LQKENI. The CDR3 is CASSPTQGTEAFF. Here the CDR3 DNA reads TGTGCCAGCTCACCGACACAGGGAACTGAAGCTTTCTTT.

This clone was detected once. The V gene is TRBV5-1, the J gene TRBJ2-3; 10 bases agree with TRBD2. There are 15 residues in the CDR3. Germline assignment: CDR1 SGHRS and CDR2 YFSETQ. J lost 4 bases, V lost 3 bases, and 5 bases had no gene match. The chain's CDR3 is CASSYSGGRPDTQYF. In nucleotides, the CDR3 is TGCGCCAGCAGCTATAGCGGGGGGCGCCCAGATACGCAGTATTTT.

This chain connects TRBV18 to TRBJ2-2, with D perhaps TRBD2 (5 bases). CDR1 and CDR2 (germline): KGHSH, LQKENI. The germline V and J ends were trimmed by 2 bases and 1 base, with 11 bases remaining between them. This CDR3 is built from 16 residues. The CDR3 reads CASSPLDYLNTGELFF. Written as DNA, the CDR3 is TGTGCCAGCTCACCATTAGACTACTTGAACACCGGGGAGCTGTTTTTT.

With regard to this clone: This same CDR3 is encoded by further DNA sequences in the sample. This chain uses TRBV19 with TRBJ1-5; D unclear. Per the germline V gene, CDR1 is LNHDA and CDR2 is SQIVND (reference sequence). This CDR3 is built from 12 residues. V was cut by 3 bases and J by 6 bases, with 6 bases left in between. The CDR3 loop reads CASSIGGQPQHF. As DNA, the CDR3 is TGTGCCAGTAGTATCGGTGGTCAGCCCCAGCATTTT.

The rearrangement links TRBV5-4 to TRBJ2-3; maybe TRBD1 (6 bases). CDR1 SGHNT and CDR2 YYREEE come from the germline V gene (reference sequence). Trimming removed 4 bases at V and 2 bases at J, with 14 bases between. The length of the CDR3 is 15 residues. DNA of the CDR3: TGTGCCAGCAGCCGAGGACAGTCGAACACAGATACGCAGTATTTT. Its protein is CASSRGQSNTDTQYF.

The rearrangement uses TRBV20-1 and TRBJ2-5, with 8 bases identical to TRBD2. The germline gives CDR1 DFQATT, CDR2 SNEGSKA (reference sequence). CDR3 length: 13 amino acids. After removal of 3 bases from V and 8 bases from J, the junction contained 8 bases not matched to a gene. The CDR3 DNA reads as TGCAGTGCTAGTTATCAGGCGGGGGGCACCCAGTACTTC. Amino acids: CSASYQAGGTQYF.

V gene TRBV19 combines with J gene TRBJ1-1; TRBD1 agrees at 7 bases. The CDR3 is 14 residues long. The V and J ends lost 7 bases and 4 bases, in that order; junction bases with no gene match: 9. The germline V gene has CDR1 LNHDA and CDR2 SQIVND (reference sequence). CDR3 DNA sequence: TGTGCCAGTATGGGAGACAGGGTTGCCACTGAAGCTTTCTTT. Encoded protein: CASMGDRVATEAFF.

Remarks on this clone: Other nucleotide sequences in the sample specify the same CDR3. This rearrangement joins TRBV19 to TRBJ1-1; maybe TRBD1 (5 bases). Germline lookup yields CDR1 LNHDA and CDR2 SQIVND (reference sequence). The CDR3 totals 14 residues. V was cut by 2 bases and J by 1 base, with 8 bases left in between. CDR3 amino acids: CASSIRGGNTEAFF. CDR3 DNA: TGTGCCAGTAGTATAAGGGGAGGGAACACTGAAGCTTTCTTT.

The chain is built from TRBV10-1 and TRBJ1-5; tentatively, D is TRBD1 (6 bases). The CDR3 spans 14 residues. Trimming left V 3 bases short and J 4 bases short, with 10 bases between. Germline-derived CDR1 and CDR2 are WNHNN and SYGVQD (reference sequence). CDR3 region: CASSDGQPNQPQHF. The DNA of the CDR3 is TGCGCCAGCAGTGATGGACAGCCTAATCAGCCCCAGCATTTT.

The rearrangement joins TRBV29-1 to TRBJ2-7; unclear D gene. The CDR3 covers 11 residues. Trimming removed 8 bases from V and 2 bases from J, with 10 bases in between. Germline loops: CDR1 SQVTM, CDR2 ANQGSEA. The CDR3 region is CSPPGPYEQYF. In DNA, the CDR3 is TGCAGCCCCCCGGGTCCCTACGAGCAGTACTTC.

This rearrangement joins TRBV19 to TRBJ2-7, with 9 bases lining up with TRBD1. CDR1 is LNHDA, CDR2 SQIVND, per germline (reference sequence). V shed 5 bases, J shed 6 bases, and the junction held 11 bases outside the gene matches. The CDR3 consists of 15 residues. The CDR3 here is CASSATGTGFLEQYF. CDR3 DNA: TGTGCCAGTAGTGCAACCGGGACAGGGTTCCTCGAGCAGTACTTC.

The chain has TRBV25-1 and TRBJ1-1; the D is unclear. This CDR3 contains 13 residues. Germline assignment: CDR1 MGHDK and CDR2 SYGVNS. V lost 1 base to trimming and J lost 5 bases, with 8 bases between them. Written as DNA, the CDR3 is TGTGCCAGCAGTGAATCCAGAGGGACTGAAGCTTTCTTT. Residues: CASSESRGTEAFF. Full variable domain (remainder filled in from reference TRBV25-1 and TRBJ1-1): EADIYQTPRYLVIGTGKKITLECSQTMGHDKMYWYQQDPGMELHLIHYSYGVNSTEKGDLSSESTVSRIRTEHFPLTLESARPSHTSQYLCASSESRGTEAFFGQGTRLTVV.

The sample holds one count of this clone. This chain uses TRBV19 with TRBJ1-1; TRBD1 aligns across 7 bases. The CDR3 loop spans 15 amino acids. Germline V gene sequence: CDR1 LNHDA, CDR2 SQIVND (reference sequence). In nucleotides, the CDR3 is TGTGTCTCATCAAGAGGGACAGTTCCGAACACTGAAGCTTTCTTT. It is translated as CVSSRGTVPNTEAFF. The entire variable domain, with the rest obtained from reference TRBV19 and TRBJ1-1, is as follows: DGGITQSPKYLFRKEGQNVTLSCEQNLNHDAMYWYRQDPGQGLRLIYYSQIVNDFQKGDIAEGYSVSREKKESFPLTVTSAQKNPTAFYLCVSSRGTVPNTEAFFGQGTRLTVV.

The genes are TRBV4-1 and TRBJ2-5; no firm D call. The CDR3 extends over 13 amino acids. Germline CDR1 and CDR2: MGHRA and YSYEKL. Trimming removed 5 bases at V and 4 bases at J, with 11 bases between. DNA for the CDR3: TGCGCCAGCAGCGAACTAACTGCAGAGACCCAGTACTTC. It is translated as CASSELTAETQYF.

The chain is built from TRBV18 and TRBJ1-4; a weak D match, TRBD1 (5 bases). Per germline, CDR1 KGHSH and CDR2 LQKENI. The CDR3 loop spans 18 amino acids. The V gene lost 4 bases and the J gene lost 5 bases, with 23 bases spanning the gap. The DNA for the CDR3 is TGTGCCAGCTCACGGACACGCGCCTTTGGACAAGCCAATGAAAAACTGTTTTTT. The encoded protein is CASSRTRAFGQANEKLFF.

This clone showed up just once. The V and J genes are TRBV2 and TRBJ1-5; 8 bases are a match to TRBD1. Germline lookup yields CDR1 SNHLY and CDR2 FYNNEI. The CDR3 runs 17 residues. Trimming cost V 2 bases and J 2 bases; bases outside gene matches: 8. CDR3 nucleotides: TGTGCCAGCAGTGAACTTCAGGGGGCAGGTGGCAATCAGCCCCAGCATTTT. It codes for CASSELQGAGGNQPQHF.

The J gene is TRBJ2-3, the V gene TRBV13; 10 bases are a match to TRBD1. V was clipped by 5 bases and J by 6 bases; unmatched bases: 5. Germline V gene sequence: CDR1 PRHDT, CDR2 FYEKMQ (reference sequence). The CDR3 length is 14 residues. The CDR3 sequence: CASSRRQGADTQYF. The CDR3 DNA follows: TGTGCCAGCAGCCGTCGACAGGGGGCTGATACGCAGTATTTT.

The chain couples TRBV19 to TRBJ1-2; D is possibly TRBD1 (5 bases). The V end was cut by 2 bases, the J end by 3 bases, with 13 bases between. Per the germline V gene, CDR1 is LNHDA and CDR2 is SQIVND (reference sequence). The CDR3 loop spans 15 amino acids. The CDR3 sequence is CASSIRGGGDYGYTF. The CDR3 DNA follows: TGTGCCAGTAGTATAAGAGGCGGAGGGGACTATGGCTACACCTTC.

This chain joins TRBV19 and TRBJ2-6, with unresolved D. Trimming cost V 5 bases and J 3 bases, with 8 bases left between them. Per germline, CDR1 LNHDA and CDR2 SQIVND (reference sequence). The CDR3 extends over 14 amino acids. In nucleotides, the CDR3 is TGTGCCAGTAGTTGGCAGGATGGGGCCAACGTCCTGACTTTC. Protein product: CASSWQDGANVLTF. Variable domain in full (rest from reference TRBV19 and TRBJ2-6): DGGITQSPKYLFRKEGQNVTLSCEQNLNHDAMYWYRQDPGQGLRLIYYSQIVNDFQKGDIAEGYSVSREKKESFPLTVTSAQKNPTAFYLCASSWQDGANVLTFGAGSRLTVL.